This T cell receptor (beta chain) came from a study of CD8+ T cells in alopecia areata. A word on this clone: The antigen is not known.

This CDR3 is built from 13 residues. Germline V CDR1 and CDR2: SQVTM, ANQGSEA. Germline trimming cut 7 bases from V and 1 base from J; bases unmatched to any gene: 6. Study-level results: Among the top 100, expanded CD8+ clones, as well as scalp clonality, were significantly decreased by tofacitinib.

Treatment meaning: oral pan-JAK inhibitor, 5-10 mg twice daily. cDNA prepared by RNA extraction and subsequent reverse transcription served as the template for sequencing. The table came from immunoSEQ multiplex PCR; TCRdb's copy has only in-frame clones and leaves some out. The sample has roughly 190,000 clones; around 60% are singletons. Sequencing was performed on CD4+ T cells sorted from blood, taken at week 4, from a patient treated with tofacitinib. This chain connects TRBV29-1 to TRBJ1-1; the match to TRBD1 covers 7 bases. The source is a human donor with alopecia areata. The CDR3 loop is CSGTGAGNTEAFF. The CDR3, as DNA: TGCAGCGGCACAGGGGCCGGGAACACTGAAGCTTTCTTT.